These 15 T cell receptor beta chains share one sample of origin, sequenced in a study of shared clonotypes between healthy human individuals. Method: immunoSEQ multiplex PCR; TCRdb's copy keeps in-frame clones and lacks some. The sample has over a million clones; roughly 98% are singletons. The specimen was naive CD4+ T cells sorted from blood. The subset: CD45RA+ positively selected. The receptors were sampled from a man younger than 45 in good health.

The chain recombines TRBV18 with TRBJ1-4; D is uncertain. Germline V gives CDR1 KGHSH, CDR2 LQKENI. Trimming removed 2 bases at V and 6 bases at J, with 13 bases between. This CDR3 contains 15 residues. The CDR3 sequence is CASSPGSRVDEKLFF. The DNA of the CDR3 is TGTGCCAGCTCACCAGGGTCAAGGGTAGATGAAAAACTGTTTTTT.

This sequence joins TRBV14 and TRBJ1-5, with D unclear. The CDR3 has 14 residues. Germline-derived CDR1 and CDR2 are SGHDN and FVKESK. Trimming took off 1 base at V and 2 bases at J, with 6 bases between the two ends. The CDR3 DNA follows: TGTGCCAGCAGCCAAGGGACTGGCAATCAGCCCCAGCATTTT. Residues: CASSQGTGNQPQHF. The variable domain in full, completed from reference TRBV14 and TRBJ1-5, reads EAGVTQFPSHSVIEKGQTVTLRCDPISGHDNLYWYRRVMGKEIKFLLHFVKESKQDESGMPNNRFLAERTGGTYSTLKVQPAELEDSGVYFCASSQGTGNQPQHFGDGTRLSIL.

V usage is TRBV4-3 and J usage is TRBJ1-4; no reliable D call. The CDR3 is 15 residues long. Trimming stripped 1 base from V and 4 bases from J, with 10 bases between. The germline CDR1 and CDR2 sequences are LGHNA and YSLEER. The CDR3 is CASSQAEGVNEKLFF. CDR3 DNA: TGCGCCAGCAGCCAAGCCGAAGGAGTTAATGAAAAACTGTTTTTT.

The J gene is TRBJ2-2, the V gene TRBV6-1; D is unresolved. This CDR3 is 14 amino acids long. Per germline, CDR1 MNHNS and CDR2 SASEGT. V was trimmed by 8 bases and J by 6 bases, leaving 16 bases between them. This CDR3 reads CASRKLAAAGELFF. The CDR3 coding sequence is TGTGCCAGCCGGAAACTGGCTGCGGCCGGGGAGCTGTTTTTT.

This chain uses TRBV28 with TRBJ2-2; D is perhaps TRBD1 (5 bases). Germline lookup yields CDR1 MDHEN and CDR2 SYDVKM. Deletions cut 3 bases from V and 6 bases from J, with 14 bases between. The CDR3 is 15 residues long. The CDR3 DNA reads TGTGCCAGCAGTTTCAGGGTAAAGGGCCCCGGGGAGCTGTTTTTT. It encodes CASSFRVKGPGELFF.

The chain employs TRBV27 and TRBJ1-5; 7 bases are a match to TRBD1. Germline trimming cut 6 bases from V and 4 bases from J; bases unmatched to any gene: 9. Germline loops: CDR1 MNHEY, CDR2 SMNVEV (reference sequence). The CDR3 is made up of 15 amino acids. The CDR3 DNA is TGTGCCAGCAGAAACACAGGGGCCGTAAATCAGCCCCAGCATTTT. Residues: CASRNTGAVNQPQHF.

The chain carries TRBV4-3 and TRBJ1-1, with TRBD1 matching 7 bases. CDR1 LGHNA and CDR2 YSLEER come from the germline V gene. The CDR3 is 16 amino acids. The junction had 10 bases not matched to a gene; V was cut back by 0 bases and J by 6 bases. The DNA of the CDR3 is TGCGCCAGCAGCCAAGATGGGAACAGGGGATTCTCTGAAGCTTTCTTT. Protein sequence: CASSQDGNRGFSEAFF.

This chain joins TRBV9 and TRBJ2-7; 8 bases are shared with TRBD1. CDR1 SGDLS and CDR2 YYNGEE come from the germline V gene. The CDR3 spans 16 residues. J was trimmed by 3 bases and V by 1 base; bases with no gene match: 9. CDR3 coding DNA: TGTGCCAGCAGCGTATCGTACAGGGGGGCCTTCTACGAGCAGTACTTC. As protein: CASSVSYRGAFYEQYF.

The chain employs TRBV15 and TRBJ2-6, with 7 bases matching TRBD2. The germline CDR1 and CDR2 sequences are LNHNV and YYDKDF (reference sequence). V was clipped by 4 bases and J by 1 base; unmatched bases: 10. This CDR3 is 18 amino acids long. The CDR3 nucleotides are TGTGCCACCAGCAAAGGGTGGGAGGGTTGGTCTGGGGCCAACGTCCTGACTTTC. Encoded protein: CATSKGWEGWSGANVLTF.

The J gene is TRBJ1-5, the V gene TRBV19; D not resolved. This CDR3 has 15 amino acids. Per the germline V gene, CDR1 is LNHDA and CDR2 is SQIVND (reference sequence). The ends were cut back, 5 bases at V and 0 bases at J, with 11 bases in the middle. As DNA, the CDR3 is TGTGCCAGTAGTCCCTGGACCTATAGCAATCAGCCCCAGCATTTT. Residues: CASSPWTYSNQPQHF.

This sequence joins TRBV6-1 and TRBJ1-4; D is ambiguous. CDR3 length: 14 amino acids. V was trimmed by 4 bases and J by 7 bases, leaving 13 bases between them. From germline, CDR1 is MNHNS and CDR2 SASEGT. CDR3 protein: CASSGSTLAEKLFF. CDR3 coding DNA: TGTGCCAGCAGTGGGAGTACTCTGGCTGAAAAACTGTTTTTT.

V is TRBV6-6 and J is TRBJ2-7; the D is unclear. The CDR3 is made up of 12 amino acids. CDR1 and CDR2 from the germline V gene are MNHNY and SVGAGI (reference sequence). The V and J ends lost 8 bases and 0 bases respectively, with 8 bases between them. CDR3 DNA: TGTGCCAGCTGGAAGAGCTCCTACGAGCAGTACTTC. It encodes CASWKSSYEQYF.

The chain has TRBV19 and TRBJ2-7, with D uncertain. The CDR3 runs to 15 residues. V lost 6 bases to trimming and J lost 5 bases, with 20 bases between them. Germline V lookup: CDR1 LNHDA, CDR2 SQIVND (reference sequence). The CDR3 DNA reads TGTGCCAGTAGCACTGTTTGGGGTTTGAGGAACGAGCAGTACTTC. Encoded protein: CASSTVWGLRNEQYF.

The V and J genes are TRBV7-2 and TRBJ2-1, with D perhaps assigned TRBD1 or TRBD2 (5 bases each). The ends were cut back, 4 bases at V and 6 bases at J, with 13 bases in the middle. Per the germline V gene, CDR1 is SGHTA and CDR2 is FQGNSA. This CDR3 is built from 14 residues. The CDR3 protein is CASSSLRGVNEQFF. The CDR3 DNA is TGTGCCAGCAGCTCCCTCCGAGGGGTCAATGAGCAGTTCTTC.

CDR3 DNA sequence: TGTGCCAGTAGTATAAGGGCACGGGACAGGGAGGATGGCTACACCTTC. It translates to CASSIRARDREDGYTF. This sequence joins TRBV19 and TRBJ1-2, with 9 bases aligning to TRBD1. From germline, CDR1 is LNHDA and CDR2 SQIVND (reference sequence). V lost 2 bases to trimming and J lost 6 bases; unmatched junction nucleotides: 10. The length of the CDR3 is 16 residues. The full variable domain, its missing parts supplied by reference TRBV19 and TRBJ1-2, is DGGITQSPKYLFRKEGQNVTLSCEQNLNHDAMYWYRQDPGQGLRLIYYSQIVNDFQKGDIAEGYSVSREKKESFPLTVTSAQKNPTAFYLCASSIRARDREDGYTFGSGTRLTVV.